This is a list of T cell receptor beta chains from one sample in a study of blood T cell repertoires in COVID-19. Libraries were prepared by immunoSEQ multiplex PCR; TCRdb keeps only in-frame clonotypes and omits some of them. This sample yields some 50,000 clones, of which about 92% are seen a single time; less than 1.2% belongs to the top ten. Sequencing was done on a sample of peripheral blood. The receptors here all came from a man aged 60 to 69 with COVID-19, enrolled during active disease. The CDR3 runs from the conserved cysteine through the conserved F or W. The order of the fields is clone size, CDR3 length, J gene, V gene, CDR3 protein. Size is omitted from some rows. Given values are once, few, many or a class for expanded clones.

size: once; length: 16; J: TRBJ1-5; V: TRBV30; CDR3: CAWSVGGSGVNQPQHF
size: NA; length: 16; J: TRBJ2-3; V: TRBV7-3; CDR3: CASSTGTGRSTDTQYF
size: NA; length: 13; J: TRBJ1-2; V: TRBV12-3/TRBV12-4; CDR3: CASRPDINYGYTF
size: NA; length: 11; J: TRBJ1-1; V: TRBV7-9; CDR3: CASSPIIEAFF
size: NA; length: 16; J: TRBJ1-2; V: TRBV4-2; CDR3: CASSQEGAALNYGYTF
size: NA; length: 16; J: TRBJ1-2; V: TRBV5-5; CDR3: CASSPDQGALGWGYTF
size: NA; length: 15; J: TRBJ2-7; V: TRBV6-5; CDR3: CASSSPGVGKYEQYF
size: NA; length: 15; J: TRBJ1-4; V: TRBV6-1; CDR3: CASSDRGLRGEKLFF
size: NA; length: 17; J: TRBJ2-1; V: TRBV5-6; CDR3: CASSGTSGTSSYNEQFF
size: NA; length: 15; J: TRBJ1-5; V: TRBV2; CDR3: CASSVLDIGRQPQHF
size: NA; length: 16; J: TRBJ1-6; V: TRBV5-1; CDR3: CASSFLGQTGNSPLHF
size: NA; length: 12; J: TRBJ1-1; V: TRBV12-3/TRBV12-4; CDR3: CASSRTTGGAFF
size: NA; length: 13; J: TRBJ1-5; V: TRBV29-1; CDR3: CSVAQGVYQPQHF
size: NA; length: 15; J: TRBJ2-1; V: TRBV7-9; CDR3: CASSSPEGLSGEQFF
size: NA; length: 16; J: TRBJ2-2; V: TRBV10-1; CDR3: CASTLKAGDRPGELFF
size: NA; length: 14; J: TRBJ2-3; V: TRBV29-1; CDR3: CSVDRGAGPDTQYF
size: NA; length: 14; J: TRBJ1-1; V: TRBV5-6; CDR3: CASSPQGMNTEAFF
size: once; length: 16; J: TRBJ2-6; V: TRBV5-1; CDR3: CASSLGQGSGANVLTF
size: NA; length: 15; J: TRBJ1-1; V: TRBV2; CDR3: CAGLQGAEMNTEAFF